This TCR beta chain originates from a study of blood T cells in healthy people across ages (dated by TCRdb to 2014 to 2015). Regarding the research as a whole: In model experiments, template switching captured roughly one uniquely barcoded TCR beta cDNA molecule for every two T cells. Age-related changes in TCR beta repertoire diversity were measured in the study by deep sequencing normalized with unique cDNA molecular identifiers. The donors were divided into four age groups: young (average about 16 years), middle-aged (under 40), aged (approximately 64) and long-lived (roughly 88). To avoid experimental bias, donors of different ages were distributed randomly across sequencing lanes. The study analyzed two additional independent replicas of 1 million unique cDNA reads from the same blood draw for two donors, one aged 18 to 30 and one aged 80 or older. Findings and caveats that apply to the study as a whole: Observed TCR beta diversity per million T cells fell roughly linearly with age, and a significant reduction was already apparent by age around 40. Compared with the aged group, the long-lived group had more naive CD4+ T cells, fewer expanded clones and increased TCR diversity, a pattern suggesting age selection. Because the CMV infection status of the donors was unknown, age-related changes in expanded clonotypes may potentially have been confounded. Observed TCR beta diversity correlated strongly with the percentage of naive T cells measured by flow cytometry. Because profiling used bulk unsorted PBMCs, naive and antigen-experienced compartments could not be compared conclusively. Estimates of total diversity from one million sequenced T cells were regarded as lower bounds and underestimates.

For this clonotype: The antigen this receptor binds is unknown. There are no base qualities to consult, and no much larger clone falls within one base.

The library was built by means of 5' RACE. This sample was sequenced with an Illumina HiSeq 2500. A second PCR of about 7 to 12 cycles was performed with a sample-barcoded 5' primer and a J-beta primer mix. Each TCR beta cDNA molecule received a unique molecular identifier from a template-switch 5' adaptor carrying 12 random nucleotides. At least 2.5 million CDR3-containing paired-end reads were obtained from each sample. First-strand cDNA synthesis was performed from all RNA using the Mint cDNA synthesis kit, with priming by a TRBC-specific oligonucleotide. After uracil-DNA glycosylase treatment, a first 18-cycle PCR used universal primers M1SS and BC2_uni_R on all cDNA. In the authors' own workflow: Normalization of each sample was performed by random selection of 1 million high-quality reads, each carrying a distinct molecular identifier. Reads with shared molecular identifiers were discarded instead of being binned into consensus sequences. MiTCR, with a Q25 quality threshold and the strictest error-elimination algorithm, was used for CDR3 identification, clonotype clustering and error correction. A nonparametric unseen species model with Euler transformation was used to estimate lower-bound total TCR beta diversity. In TCRdb, the public reads were trimmed at Q25 with fastp and aligned with MiXCR, with productive beta chains retained. Each entry merges the rows of one CDR3 protein and shows their most common DNA and genes. These V and J calls derive from TCRdb rather than the authors' analysis. In all, the sample holds about 640,000 distinct CDR3 sequences, and roughly 53% of those were seen once. Around 37% of the sample is in the top ten clones.

The donors were roughly 38 Caucasian individuals from Russia, aged about 6 to 95 years, who were systemically healthy. Each donor gave ten milliliters of peripheral blood, collected into EDTA-treated Vacutainer tubes. Ficoll-Paque density-gradient centrifugation was used to isolate PBMCs, with at least 6.5 million per sample. Trizol reagent was used to extract total RNA from the PBMCs, yielding at least 5 micrograms per sample. Naive CD45RAhigh/CD27high T cell percentages were measured by flow cytometry on a PBMC aliquot from every donor. As encoded in the germline V gene (reference sequence), CDR1 is LGHDT while CDR2 is YNNKEL. Inclusive of the bounding cysteine and phenylalanine, the CDR3 is 14 residues long. CDR3 DNA only is kept here, 42 bases in frame from base 1. V is pared back by 5 bases and J by 1 base, with 9 bases lying between the germline termini.

The source material was blood. This receptor was identified in a man aged 60-69 years in good health. This sequence uses TRBV3-1 and TRBJ1-5, with the identity of the D gene unclear. The base sequence is TGTGCCAGCAGCGTTGGCTGGAGCAATCAGCCCCAGCATTTT. Its product reads: CASSVGWSNQPQHF.